This is a list of T cell receptor beta chains from one sample in a study of beta chain features in type 1 diabetes. TCRdb's table, derived via immunoSEQ multiplex PCR, lists solely in-frame clones and lacks some. The sample includes approximately 150,000 clones, roughly 10% seen only once; the top ten take 0.5% to 0.65%. Source material: central memory CD4+ T cells from blood. These receptors all come from a woman aged 40 to 50 in good health. Each CDR3 is given with its conserved first and last residue. A D gene is named only where the DNA matches it firmly. Clone sizes are given selectively: once, few, many, or a class where the clone is expanded.

j_call | d_call | clone_size | v_call | cdr3_aa | cdr3_nt
TRBJ2-1 | TRBD1 | - | TRBV6-1 | CASSVRDRSEQFF | TGTGCCAGCAGTGTACGGGACAGAAGTGAGCAGTTCTTC
TRBJ2-7 | TRBD2 | many | TRBV7-2 | CASSPGTNLYEQYF | TGTGCCAGCAGTCCCGGGACTAACCTCTACGAGCAGTACTTC
TRBJ2-7 | - | - | TRBV4-1 | CASSQGQGNALEQYF | TGCGCCAGCAGCCAAGGGCAGGGGAATGCTCTCGAGCAGTACTTC
TRBJ1-1 | - | - | TRBV7-2 | CASSLQVNTEAFF | TGTGCCAGCAGCTTACAGGTGAACACTGAAGCTTTCTTT
TRBJ2-6 | - | few | TRBV5-6 | CASSPAGANVLTF | TGTGCCAGCAGCCCGGCTGGGGCCAACGTCCTGACTTTC
TRBJ2-1 | - | many | TRBV7-2 | CASSLANYNEQFF | TGTGCCAGCAGCTTAGCCAATTACAATGAGCAGTTCTTC
TRBJ1-5 | - | few | TRBV4-3 | CASSQDPRNRDHQPQHF | TGCGCCAGCAGCCAAGATCCCAGGAACAGGGACCATCAGCCCCAGCATTTT
TRBJ2-5 | TRBD1 | few | TRBV29-1 | CSADRGLGETQYF | TGCAGCGCTGACAGGGGGCTGGGGGAGACCCAGTACTTC
TRBJ2-7 | - | - | TRBV5-1 | CASSLDGSSYEQYF | TGCGCCAGCAGCTTGGACGGGAGCTCCTACGAGCAGTACTTC
TRBJ2-7 | TRBD1 | few | TRBV4-2 | CASSRDRGSSYEQYF | TGTGCCAGCAGCCGCGACAGGGGGAGCTCCTACGAGCAGTACTTC
TRBJ2-3 | - | few | TRBV5-1 | CASSLVGGPTDTQYF | TGCGCCAGCAGCTTGGTGGGGGGGCCCACAGATACGCAGTATTTT
TRBJ2-7 | TRBD1 | - | TRBV6-5 | CASVGQGAGEQYF | TGTGCCAGCGTAGGGCAGGGGGCGGGGGAGCAGTACTTC
TRBJ2-7 | TRBD1 | - | TRBV19 | CASSGQASYEQYF | TGTGCCAGTTCCGGACAGGCCTCCTACGAGCAGTACTTC
TRBJ2-7 | - | - | TRBV7-9 | CASSLAISPARLGSYEQYF | TGTGCCAGCAGCTTAGCCATAAGCCCTGCAAGGCTCGGGTCCTACGAGCAGTACTTC
TRBJ1-5 | - | - | TRBV18 | CASSPILTRNSNQPQHF | TGTGCCAGCTCACCTATTCTAACGAGAAATAGCAATCAGCCCCAGCATTTT